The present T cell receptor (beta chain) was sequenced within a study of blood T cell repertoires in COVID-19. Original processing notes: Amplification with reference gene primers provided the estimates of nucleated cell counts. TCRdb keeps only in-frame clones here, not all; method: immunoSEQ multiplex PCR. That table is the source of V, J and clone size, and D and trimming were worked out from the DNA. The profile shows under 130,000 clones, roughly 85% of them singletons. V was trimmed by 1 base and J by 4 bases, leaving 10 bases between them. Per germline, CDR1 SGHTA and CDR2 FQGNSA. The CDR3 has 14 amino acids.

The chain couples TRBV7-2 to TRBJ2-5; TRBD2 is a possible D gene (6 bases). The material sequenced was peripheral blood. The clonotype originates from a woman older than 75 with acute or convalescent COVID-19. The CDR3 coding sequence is TGTGCCAGCAGCTTAGGATTCGGGGGAGAGACCCAGTACTTC. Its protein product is CASSLGFGGETQYF. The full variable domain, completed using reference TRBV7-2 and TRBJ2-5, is GAGVSQSPSNKVTEKGKDVELRCDPISGHTALYWYRQSLGQGLEFLIYFQGNSAPDKSGLPSDRFSAERTGGSVSTLTIQRTQQEDSAVYLCASSLGFGGETQYFGPGTRLLVL.